Listed below are T cell receptor beta chains from one sample, sequenced in a study of control samples from healthy donors and cancer patients. Method: immunoSEQ multiplex PCR; TCRdb's copy keeps in-frame clones and lacks some. The top ten hold under 2% of the sample, which has 70,000 to 90,000 clones, 70% to 90% seen once. The sequencing sample was made of PBMCs. The receptors come from an older woman with head and neck cancer. CDR3s include the opening cysteine and the closing phenylalanine or tryptophan. Fields, in order: CDR3 DNA, CDR3 protein, V gene, D gene, clone size, J gene. D genes are given only for firm matches. Expanded clones are given a class, and other clones once, few, many or no size at all.

CDR3 DNA: TGTGCCAGCTTGGCCCCCCCCGCCGGGGAGCTGTTTTTT
CDR3 protein: CASLAPPAGELFF
V gene: TRBV7-3
D gene: .
clone size: once
J gene: TRBJ2-2

CDR3 DNA: TGCGCCAGCAGCTGGGAGACTAGGGCGGGTGAGCAGTTCTTC
CDR3 protein: CASSWETRAGEQFF
V gene: TRBV5-1
D gene: .
clone size: .
J gene: TRBJ2-1

CDR3 DNA: TGTGCCAGCAGACGGACGGTGAACACTGAAGCTTTCTTT
CDR3 protein: CASRRTVNTEAFF
V gene: TRBV6-5
D gene: .
clone size: .
J gene: TRBJ1-1

CDR3 DNA: TGTGCCAGCAGCCGACAGGGTTTCGAGACCCAGTACTTC
CDR3 protein: CASSRQGFETQYF
V gene: TRBV11-2
D gene: TRBD1
clone size: .
J gene: TRBJ2-5

CDR3 DNA: TGTGCCAGCTCACCACCCACTGACACCTACGAGCAGTACTTC
CDR3 protein: CASSPPTDTYEQYF
V gene: TRBV18
D gene: .
clone size: .
J gene: TRBJ2-7

CDR3 DNA: TGTGCCAGCAGCCAACCCGGGACCTACGAGCAGTACTTC
CDR3 protein: CASSQPGTYEQYF
V gene: TRBV4-2
D gene: .
clone size: .
J gene: TRBJ2-7

CDR3 DNA: TGTGCCGGGGGCAGGGGCGACAATGAAAAACTGTTTTTT
CDR3 protein: CAGGRGDNEKLFF
V gene: TRBV30
D gene: .
clone size: .
J gene: TRBJ1-4

CDR3 DNA: TGTGCCAGTATCTCGGGGGGGATCACTGAAGCTTTCTTT
CDR3 protein: CASISGGITEAFF
V gene: TRBV19
D gene: .
clone size: .
J gene: TRBJ1-1

CDR3 DNA: TGTGCCAGCAGCTTGGAGTATGGCCTCCGAAGCGGCGAGCAGTACTTC
CDR3 protein: CASSLEYGLRSGEQYF
V gene: TRBV5-6
D gene: .
clone size: .
J gene: TRBJ2-7

CDR3 DNA: TGTGCCAGCAGTTTATTGACAGGGGGCGCCTATGGCTACACCTTC
CDR3 protein: CASSLLTGGAYGYTF
V gene: TRBV28
D gene: TRBD1
clone size: .
J gene: TRBJ1-2

CDR3 DNA: TGTGCCAGCAGTTACGGGGGACAAGCGACCTATGGCTACACCTTC
CDR3 protein: CASSYGGQATYGYTF
V gene: TRBV6-5
D gene: .
clone size: .
J gene: TRBJ1-2

CDR3 DNA: TGTGCCAGCAGGGAGAGATGGAGCGGGAGGGAAGGGGGAGATACGCAGTATTTT
CDR3 protein: CASRERWSGREGGDTQYF
V gene: TRBV11-2
D gene: TRBD2
clone size: .
J gene: TRBJ2-3

CDR3 DNA: TGCGCCAGCAGACGAGGACAGGGGGCTGGGGAAAAACTGTTTTTT
CDR3 protein: CASRRGQGAGEKLFF
V gene: TRBV5-1
D gene: TRBD1
clone size: .
J gene: TRBJ1-4

CDR3 DNA: TGTGCCTGGAGTGTAGGGGCAGGGGGCGGCTACACCTTC
CDR3 protein: CAWSVGAGGGYTF
V gene: TRBV30
D gene: TRBD1
clone size: .
J gene: TRBJ1-2

CDR3 DNA: TGTGCCAGTAGTACCTCGGGGGGCCAGGCGAACCAGCGTGAAGCTTTCTTT
CDR3 protein: CASSTSGGQANQREAFF
V gene: TRBV19
D gene: .
clone size: .
J gene: TRBJ1-1

CDR3 DNA: TGTGCCAGCAGTTACTCCCCAACTAGATTAACTTACAATGAGCAGTTCTTC
CDR3 protein: CASSYSPTRLTYNEQFF
V gene: TRBV6-2/TRBV6-3
D gene: .
clone size: .
J gene: TRBJ2-1

CDR3 DNA: TGTGCCAGCAGCTTGAACCGGGCAGAAGGCTACACCTTC
CDR3 protein: CASSLNRAEGYTF
V gene: TRBV5-6
D gene: .
clone size: .
J gene: TRBJ1-2

CDR3 DNA: TGTGCCAGCAGCTCACAGCCCGGCCGTCGGGTTGGCTACACCTTC
CDR3 protein: CASSSQPGRRVGYTF
V gene: TRBV21-1
D gene: .
clone size: .
J gene: TRBJ1-2

CDR3 DNA: TGTGCCAGCAGCGGTACAGGCGCACCTAACTATGGCTACACCTTC
CDR3 protein: CASSGTGAPNYGYTF
V gene: TRBV9
D gene: .
clone size: few
J gene: TRBJ1-2

CDR3 DNA: TGTGCCACCAGTGCCCCGGGACAGGGCCTCTACGAGCAGTACTTC
CDR3 protein: CATSAPGQGLYEQYF
V gene: TRBV24-1
D gene: TRBD1
clone size: once
J gene: TRBJ2-7

CDR3 DNA: TGTGCCAGCTCACCACAGAAGGCAGGGAGAGATTCACCCCTCCACTTT
CDR3 protein: CASSPQKAGRDSPLHF
V gene: TRBV18
D gene: .
clone size: .
J gene: TRBJ1-6

CDR3 DNA: TGTGCCAGCAGTGAAGTAGGCGCGGGACGGCCGAATGAGCAGTTCTTC
CDR3 protein: CASSEVGAGRPNEQFF
V gene: TRBV6-1
D gene: .
clone size: once
J gene: TRBJ2-1

CDR3 DNA: TGTGCCATCAGTGAGTTAGCGGGAGGACGCTACGAGCAGTACTTC
CDR3 protein: CAISELAGGRYEQYF
V gene: TRBV10-3
D gene: TRBD2
clone size: .
J gene: TRBJ2-7

CDR3 DNA: TGTGCCAGCAGCCTGACGACGGAGAACACTGAAGCTTTCTTT
CDR3 protein: CASSLTTENTEAFF
V gene: TRBV2
D gene: .
clone size: .
J gene: TRBJ1-1

CDR3 DNA: TGTGCCAGTAGGCCACAGGGGTACGAGACCCAGTACTTC
CDR3 protein: CASRPQGYETQYF
V gene: TRBV19
D gene: TRBD1
clone size: few
J gene: TRBJ2-5

CDR3 DNA: TGCGCCAGCAGCCCCTCCTGGGGGTCCTCTGGAAACACCATATATTTT
CDR3 protein: CASSPSWGSSGNTIYF
V gene: TRBV5-1
D gene: .
clone size: .
J gene: TRBJ1-3

CDR3 DNA: TGCAGCGTCAGCGACAGGGCTTATGGCTACACCTTC
CDR3 protein: CSVSDRAYGYTF
V gene: TRBV29-1
D gene: TRBD1
clone size: .
J gene: TRBJ1-2

CDR3 DNA: TGTGCCAGCTCACCCCCAACCTGGACGACCGGGGAGCTGTTTTTT
CDR3 protein: CASSPPTWTTGELFF
V gene: TRBV18
D gene: .
clone size: .
J gene: TRBJ2-2

CDR3 DNA: TGTGCCAGCAGGGTGGGACAGAAAGAGACCCAGTACTTC
CDR3 protein: CASRVGQKETQYF
V gene: TRBV28
D gene: TRBD1
clone size: .
J gene: TRBJ2-5

CDR3 DNA: TGTGCCAGCAGTTTGGCGGGGCCGGAGACCCAGTACTTC
CDR3 protein: CASSLAGPETQYF
V gene: TRBV27
D gene: .
clone size: .
J gene: TRBJ2-5

CDR3 DNA: TGTGCCAGCAGGACAGGGGGCTCCGGGGAGCTGTTTTTT
CDR3 protein: CASRTGGSGELFF
V gene: TRBV12-3/TRBV12-4
D gene: TRBD1
clone size: .
J gene: TRBJ2-2

CDR3 DNA: TGTGCCATCACTGGTGCGGGCCCAACCGGCGAGCAGTACTTC
CDR3 protein: CAITGAGPTGEQYF
V gene: TRBV10-3
D gene: .
clone size: .
J gene: TRBJ2-7

CDR3 DNA: TGTGCCAGCCTACCCGGGACCAAACCGAGCTCCTACAATGAGCAGTTCTTC
CDR3 protein: CASLPGTKPSSYNEQFF
V gene: TRBV2
D gene: .
clone size: .
J gene: TRBJ2-1

CDR3 DNA: TGTGCCAGCAGTTACTCCGATGGCGGGGAGCTGTTTTTT
CDR3 protein: CASSYSDGGELFF
V gene: TRBV6-5
D gene: .
clone size: .
J gene: TRBJ2-2

CDR3 DNA: TGTGCCTTTAAACAGGGGGCTGAAGCTTTCTTT
CDR3 protein: CAFKQGAEAFF
V gene: TRBV30
D gene: TRBD1
clone size: .
J gene: TRBJ1-1

CDR3 DNA: TGTGCCAGCAGTTATACCGGGACAGGGCTCGGGGGCTACACCTTC
CDR3 protein: CASSYTGTGLGGYTF
V gene: TRBV28
D gene: TRBD1
clone size: .
J gene: TRBJ1-2

CDR3 DNA: TGTGCCAGCAGTTCCCTCGGGTCCCCTTTCTCTGGGGCCAACGTCCTGACTTTC
CDR3 protein: CASSSLGSPFSGANVLTF
V gene: TRBV5-4
D gene: .
clone size: .
J gene: TRBJ2-6

CDR3 DNA: TGTGCCAGCAGCTTAGAAATTTCCGGGACAGGGAAAATTGAAGCTTTCTTT
CDR3 protein: CASSLEISGTGKIEAFF
V gene: TRBV7-2
D gene: TRBD1
clone size: once
J gene: TRBJ1-1

CDR3 DNA: TGTGCCAGTACCGGGACAGCCACGGGGCCCCAGCATTTT
CDR3 protein: CASTGTATGPQHF
V gene: TRBV19
D gene: TRBD1
clone size: .
J gene: TRBJ1-5